The 8 T cell receptor beta chains below come from one sample, sequenced in a study of cytomegalovirus exposure and HLA in healthy donors. Use of 60 Vbeta and 13 Jbeta primers characterized the PCR. TCRdb's table, derived via immunoSEQ multiplex PCR, lists solely in-frame clones and lacks some. Of some 120,000 clones listed, more than 8% are singletons. Sequenced sample: PBMCs. These receptors originate from a man aged 40-49 years in good health and CMV-seronegative.

This clone showed up just a few times. V usage is TRBV7-6 and J usage is TRBJ1-1, with 9 nucleotides matching TRBD1. Germline V CDR1 and CDR2: SGHVS, FNYEAQ. V lost 3 bases and J lost 6; bases outside the gene matches: 5. CDR3 size: 14 residues. The CDR3 nucleotides read TGTGCCAGCAGCTTCGGGACAGGGATCCCTGAAGCTTTCTTT. It yields the protein CASSFGTGIPEAFF.

This clone was observed a few times. V gene TRBV7-2 combines with J gene TRBJ2-7; the D is unclear. Germline CDR1 reads SGHTA; CDR2 reads FQGNSA. CDR3 length: 13 residues. Trimming cost V 3 bases and J 6 bases, with 12 bases left between them. The CDR3 nucleotides are TGTGCCAGCAGCTTTGCTAATGCCCCCGAGCAGTACTTC. Encoded protein: CASSFANAPEQYF.

V is TRBV6-5 and J is TRBJ1-6; tentative D call: TRBD1 (6 bases). Germline-derived CDR1 and CDR2 are MNHEY and SVGAGI. V was clipped by 1 base and J by 5 bases, with 9 bases between them. CDR3 size: 15 residues. CDR3 bases: TGTGCCAGCAGTTACTGGCAGGGGAATAATTCACCCCTCCACTTT. It encodes CASSYWQGNNSPLHF.

To note about this clone: This sample also contains other DNA sequences that code for the same CDR3. The J gene is TRBJ2-5, the V gene TRBV5-1; D may be TRBD2 (5 bases). This CDR3 is built from 14 residues. Trimming cost V 0 bases and J 5 bases, with 11 bases left between them. Germline V gives CDR1 SGHRS, CDR2 YFSETQ. The CDR3: CASSLEGRGETQYF. The CDR3 coding sequence is TGCGCCAGCAGCTTGGAAGGCCGAGGGGAGACCCAGTACTTC.

This clone came up a few times. The rearrangement joins TRBV5-1 to TRBJ1-2; D is possibly TRBD1 (6 bases). Germline-derived CDR1 and CDR2 are SGHRS and YFSETQ. The length of the CDR3 is 13 residues. The V end lost 3 bases, the J end lost 6 bases, and 12 bases lay between the germline ends. Here the CDR3 reads CASSWGGSDGYTF. The CDR3 DNA reads TGCGCCAGCAGCTGGGGGGGCTCGGATGGCTACACCTTC.

This clone was seen only a few times. V usage is TRBV7-2 and J usage is TRBJ1-2; TRBD1 matches at 7 bases. V gave up 4 bases and J gave up 7 bases; unmatched junction bases: 12. Germline CDR1 is SGHTA and CDR2 is FQGNSA. The CDR3 totals 15 residues. For the CDR3, the DNA is TGTGCCAGCAGCTCAGGACAGGCAACTCGCTTTGGCTACACCTTC. It translates to CASSSGQATRFGYTF.

CDR3 sequence: CSVEDDRGNTEAFF. The DNA of the CDR3 is TGCAGCGTTGAAGATGACAGGGGGAACACTGAAGCTTTCTTT. This rearrangement joins TRBV29-1 to TRBJ1-1, with TRBD1 identical over 8 bases. The germline V gene encodes CDR1 SQVTM and CDR2 ANQGSEA. V lost 0 bases, J lost 1 base, and 1 base stayed unmatched. CDR3 length: 14 residues.

This clone was seen only a few times. This chain connects TRBV19 to TRBJ1-2; D ambiguous. The ends were cut back, 8 bases at V and 1 base at J, with 5 bases in the middle. CDR1 and CDR2 (germline): LNHDA, SQIVND (reference sequence). The CDR3 is 11 amino acids. The CDR3 spells CASRDNYGYTF. CDR3 DNA: TGTGCCAGTCGGGATAACTATGGCTACACCTTC.